These 23 T cell receptor beta chains came from one sample sequenced in a study of blood T cell repertoires in COVID-19. Assay used: immunoSEQ multiplex PCR; TCRdb lists only in-frame clones, some missing. Among 410,000 or so clones listed, 89% were seen once. Source material: peripheral blood. The origin of the receptors is a woman aged 40 to 49 with COVID-19, enrolled during active disease.

This clone was seen a single time. The gene calls are TRBV7-3 and TRBJ2-2; 9 bases match TRBD2. The germline V gene encodes CDR1 SGHTA and CDR2 FQGTGA. The CDR3 contains 14 residues. V gave up 5 bases and J gave up 4 bases; unmatched junction bases: 2. The CDR3 bases are TGTGCCAGCAGCCTTAGCGGGAGCACCGGGGAGCTGTTTTTT. It encodes CASSLSGSTGELFF.

V usage is TRBV28 and J usage is TRBJ1-1, with TRBD1 matching over 9 bases. The CDR3 contains 15 residues. Trimming removed 6 bases from V and 1 base from J; junction bases left unmatched: 6. Germline CDR1 is MDHEN and CDR2 is SYDVKM. CDR3 sequence (DNA): TGTGCCAGCAGGTGGGACAGGGCATCGAACACTGAAGCTTTCTTT. Translating gives CASRWDRASNTEAFF.

This clone has just a few counts. V usage is TRBV28 and J usage is TRBJ1-5; 11 positions agree with TRBD1. Trimming took 5 bases from V and 1 from J; bases not matched to a gene: 4. The CDR3 is made up of 16 amino acids. The germline gives CDR1 MDHEN, CDR2 SYDVKM. The CDR3 DNA reads TGTGCCAGCAGTGTCCGGGACAGGGGGAGCAATCAGCCCCAGCATTTT. It yields the protein CASSVRDRGSNQPQHF.

The rearrangement joins TRBV6-5 to TRBJ1-5; D perhaps matches TRBD1 (6 bases). V lost 6 bases and J lost 7, with 16 bases in between. The CDR3 spans 14 residues. Germline V lookup: CDR1 MNHEY, CDR2 SVGAGI. The CDR3 sequence: CASSLTGQFQPQHF. CDR3 sequence (DNA): TGTGCCAGCAGCTTAACAGGGCAATTCCAGCCCCAGCATTTT.

The chain combines TRBV7-8 with TRBJ2-2; D may be TRBD1 (5 bases). The CDR3 has 16 residues. The V gene's germline CDR1 is SGHVS and CDR2 FQNEAQ. V was pared by 4 bases and J by 4 bases, with 16 bases between. DNA for the CDR3: TGTGCCAGCAGCTCAGGGATTTCCCAGAGCACCGGGGAGCTGTTTTTT. It is translated as CASSSGISQSTGELFF.

The rearrangement joins TRBV10-2 to TRBJ1-1, with no clear D. Between the trimmed V and J ends, which lost 3 bases and 1 base, there was a span of 6 bases. There are 13 residues in the CDR3. Germline CDR1 and CDR2: WSHSY and SAAADI. CDR3 sequence reads: CASSDRGNTEAFF. Written as DNA, the CDR3 is TGCGCCAGCAGTGATCGGGGGAACACTGAAGCTTTCTTT.

The chain uses TRBV3-1 (or the pseudogene TRBV3-2) and TRBJ1-1; 7 bases match TRBD1. Germline V CDR1 and CDR2: LGHDT, YNNKEL (reference sequence). The V and J ends lost 3 bases and 1 base, in that order; junction bases with no gene match: 5. The CDR3 covers 15 residues. CDR3 amino acids: CASSQTTGRNTEAFF. CDR3 nucleotide sequence: TGTGCCAGCAGCCAGACGACAGGGAGGAACACTGAAGCTTTCTTT.

The chain has TRBV5-1 and TRBJ2-3; 10 bases line up with TRBD1. V gave up 3 bases and J gave up 6 bases; unmatched junction bases: 4. CDR3 length: 14 amino acids. CDR1 is SGHRS, CDR2 YFSETQ, per germline. The CDR3 region has the DNA TGCGCCAGCAGCTCGGGACAGGGGACCGATACGCAGTATTTT. Its translation is CASSSGQGTDTQYF.

The J gene is TRBJ1-3, the V gene TRBV19; D call uncertain. The ends were cut back, 9 bases at V and 0 bases at J, with 12 bases in the middle. Germline V gives CDR1 LNHDA, CDR2 SQIVND (reference sequence). This CDR3 comprises 14 residues. The CDR3 bases are TGTGCCAGCGCCTCCGGTCACTCTGGAAACACCATATATTTT. Its translation: CASASGHSGNTIYF.

The chain couples TRBV11-2 to TRBJ1-2; 7 nucleotides align to TRBD1. This CDR3 is 14 amino acids long. V dropped 3 bases and J dropped 4; count of bases not matched to a gene: 5. Germline CDR1 reads SGHAT; CDR2 reads FQNNGV. CDR3 in DNA: TGTGCCAGCAGCTTTCGACAGGGCCTCTATGGCTACACCTTC. Translating gives CASSFRQGLYGYTF.

This chain uses TRBV9 with TRBJ2-2; 9 bases align to TRBD2. The length of the CDR3 is 15 residues. Germline assignment: CDR1 SGDLS and CDR2 YYNGEE. V lost 7 bases to trimming and J lost 8 bases; unmatched junction nucleotides: 12. The CDR3 is CASSPLGLAQGELFF. The CDR3 DNA reads as TGTGCCAGCTCCCCTCTCGGACTAGCGCAGGGGGAGCTGTTTTTT. Full variable domain (remainder filled in from reference TRBV9 and TRBJ2-2): DSGVTQTPKHLITATGQRVTLRCSPRSGDLSVYWYQQSLDQGLQFLIQYYNGEERAKGNILERFSAQQFPDLHSELNLSSLELGDSALYFCASSPLGLAQGELFFGEGSRLTVL.

This clone appeared once. The chain carries TRBV12-3 or TRBV12-4 and TRBJ2-7; 7 bases match TRBD1. The J segment lost 4 bases and the V segment lost 6 bases, leaving 6 bases of the junction unmatched. The CDR3 consists of 13 residues. The CDR3: CASSDRARYEQYF. In nucleotides, the CDR3 is TGTGCCAGCAGCGACAGGGCCCGGTACGAGCAGTACTTC.

This clone was detected once. This sequence joins TRBV5-4 and TRBJ2-7; 12 nucleotides align to TRBD2. The CDR3 spans 16 residues. Trimming removed 0 bases from V and 0 bases from J; junction bases left unmatched: 1. The germline gives CDR1 SGHNT, CDR2 YYREEE (reference sequence). The CDR3 DNA follows: TGTGCCAGCAGCTTGGCACTAGCGGGAGGCTCCTACGAGCAGTACTTC. Amino acid sequence: CASSLALAGGSYEQYF.

V and J are TRBV7-9 and TRBJ1-5; D unresolved. V was trimmed by 1 base and J by 7 bases, leaving 5 bases between them. Germline CDR1 and CDR2: SEHNR and FQNEAQ (reference sequence). The CDR3 consists of 12 residues. CDR3 sequence reads: CASSLDTQPQHF. In nucleotides, the CDR3 is TGTGCCAGCAGCTTAGACACCCAGCCCCAGCATTTT.

This chain joins TRBV6-2 or TRBV6-3 and TRBJ1-5, with 12 bases fitting TRBD1. The CDR3 length is 15 residues. With V trimmed by 5 bases and J by 5 bases, 4 bases remained unmatched. Germline V gene sequence: CDR1 MNHEY, CDR2 SVGEGT. CDR3 sequence reads: CASSRGTGGDQPQHF. Here the CDR3 DNA reads TGTGCCAGCAGTCGTGGGACAGGGGGCGATCAGCCCCAGCATTTT.

The chain couples TRBV27 to TRBJ2-5; TRBD1 aligns across 7 bases. The V segment lost 2 bases and the J segment 4 bases; nucleotides outside the gene matches: 7. The CDR3 totals 15 residues. Germline V lookup: CDR1 MNHEY, CDR2 SMNVEV (reference sequence). The CDR3 here is CASSLNQGVTETQYF. The CDR3 region has the DNA TGTGCCAGCAGTTTAAACCAGGGGGTTACAGAGACCCAGTACTTC.

J is TRBJ2-7 and V is TRBV28; D is perhaps TRBD1 (6 bases). The germline gives CDR1 MDHEN, CDR2 SYDVKM. The CDR3 has 14 residues. Trimming removed 4 bases from V and 5 bases from J, with 15 bases in between. CDR3 loop: CASSYRVSTHEQYF. CDR3 in DNA: TGTGCCAGCAGTTACAGGGTCTCCACCCACGAGCAGTACTTC.

This sequence joins TRBV30 and TRBJ1-5; D ambiguous. V shed 0 bases and J shed 3 bases, with 12 bases lying between them. The CDR3 covers 15 residues. CDR1 is GTSNPN and CDR2 is SVGIG in the germline V gene (reference sequence). CDR3 region: CAWSVRHSLNQPQHF. The CDR3 DNA follows: TGTGCCTGGAGTGTACGCCACAGCCTCAATCAGCCCCAGCATTTT. Using reference TRBV30 and TRBJ1-5 for the parts outside the CDR3, the full variable domain is SQTIHQWPATLVQPVGSPLSLECTVEGTSNPNLYWYRQAAGRGLQLLFYSVGIGQISSEVPQNLSASRPQDRQFILSSKKLLLSDSGFYLCAWSVRHSLNQPQHFGDGTRLSIL.

This rearrangement joins TRBV28 to TRBJ2-1; D possibly corresponds to TRBD2 (5 bases). V lost 1 base and J 16 bases, leaving 17 bases between the germline ends. The length of the CDR3 is 13 residues. The germline V gene encodes CDR1 MDHEN and CDR2 SYDVKM. The CDR3 is CASSLFHEGLVFF. Here the CDR3 DNA reads TGTGCCAGCAGTTTATTTCATGAGGGTTTGGTATTCTTC.

The chain uses TRBV27 and TRBJ2-5, with a weak D call TRBD1 (6 bases). CDR3 length equals 13 residues. Germline V gene sequence: CDR1 MNHEY, CDR2 SMNVEV (reference sequence). V dropped 4 bases and J dropped 5 bases, with 11 bases sitting between them. The CDR3 loop is CASSSDSMETQYF. The CDR3 DNA follows: TGTGCCAGCAGTTCGGACAGTATGGAGACCCAGTACTTC.

This chain links TRBV28 with TRBJ1-5; D gene unclear. CDR1 MDHEN and CDR2 SYDVKM come from the germline V gene. The CDR3 has 17 residues. Deletions cut 2 bases from V and 4 bases from J, with 18 bases between. The CDR3 DNA sequence: TGTGCCAGCAGTTTAGTGAGCGGGCCCGCCCCTAATCAGCCCCAGCATTTT. This codes for CASSLVSGPAPNQPQHF.

This chain joins TRBV19 and TRBJ1-6, with 10 bases matching TRBD1. Germline V gene lookup returns CDR1 LNHDA and CDR2 SQIVND (reference sequence). The CDR3 runs 14 residues. With V trimmed by 6 bases and J by 9 bases, 5 bases remained unmatched. CDR3: CASSVDRGTSPLHF. The CDR3 nucleotides are TGTGCCAGTAGCGTGGACAGGGGGACTTCACCCCTCCACTTT.

The table lists this clone with a count of one. The chain combines TRBV25-1 with TRBJ2-1; 10 bases align to TRBD2. J was trimmed by 6 bases and V by 7 bases; bases with no gene match: 9. The CDR3 totals 15 residues. Germline values: CDR1 MGHDK, CDR2 SYGVNS. The DNA of the CDR3 is TGTGCCAGCACGACCGGACTAGCGGACCTCAATGAGCAGTTCTTC. It specifies CASTTGLADLNEQFF.